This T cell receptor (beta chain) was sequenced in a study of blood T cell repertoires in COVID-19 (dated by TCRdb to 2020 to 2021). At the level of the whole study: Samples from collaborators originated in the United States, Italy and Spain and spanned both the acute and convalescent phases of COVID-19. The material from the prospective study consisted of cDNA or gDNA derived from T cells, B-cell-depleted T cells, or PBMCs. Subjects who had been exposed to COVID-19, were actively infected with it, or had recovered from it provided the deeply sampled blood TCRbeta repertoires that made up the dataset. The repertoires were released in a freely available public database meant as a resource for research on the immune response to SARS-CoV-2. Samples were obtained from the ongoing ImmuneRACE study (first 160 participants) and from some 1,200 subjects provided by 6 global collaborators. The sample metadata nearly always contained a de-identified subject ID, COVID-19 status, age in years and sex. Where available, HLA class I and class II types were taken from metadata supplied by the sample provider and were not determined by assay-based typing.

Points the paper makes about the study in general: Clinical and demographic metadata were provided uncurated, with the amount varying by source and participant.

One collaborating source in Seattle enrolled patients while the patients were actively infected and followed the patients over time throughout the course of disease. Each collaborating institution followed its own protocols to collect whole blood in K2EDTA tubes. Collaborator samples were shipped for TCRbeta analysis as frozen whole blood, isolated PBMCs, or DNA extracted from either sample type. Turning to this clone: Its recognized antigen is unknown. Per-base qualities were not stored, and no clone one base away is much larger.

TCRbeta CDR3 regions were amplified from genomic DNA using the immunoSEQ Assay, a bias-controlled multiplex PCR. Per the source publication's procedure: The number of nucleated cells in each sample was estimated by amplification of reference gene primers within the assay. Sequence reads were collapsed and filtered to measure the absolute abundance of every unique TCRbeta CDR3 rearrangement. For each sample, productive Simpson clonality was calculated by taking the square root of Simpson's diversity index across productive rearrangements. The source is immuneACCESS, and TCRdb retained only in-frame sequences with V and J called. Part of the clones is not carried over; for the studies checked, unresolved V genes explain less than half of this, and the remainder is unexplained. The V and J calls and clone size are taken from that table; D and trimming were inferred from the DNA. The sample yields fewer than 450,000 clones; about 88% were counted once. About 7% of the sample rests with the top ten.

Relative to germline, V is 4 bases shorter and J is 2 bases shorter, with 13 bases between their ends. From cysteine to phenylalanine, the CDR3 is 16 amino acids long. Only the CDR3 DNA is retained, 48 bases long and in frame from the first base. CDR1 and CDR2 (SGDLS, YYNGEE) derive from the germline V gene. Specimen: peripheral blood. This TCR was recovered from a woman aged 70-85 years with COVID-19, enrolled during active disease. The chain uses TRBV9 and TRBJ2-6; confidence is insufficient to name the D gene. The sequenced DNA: TGTGCCAGCAGCCCGTTGTGGGCTACTGGGGCCAACGTCCTGACTTTC. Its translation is CASSPLWATGANVLTF.